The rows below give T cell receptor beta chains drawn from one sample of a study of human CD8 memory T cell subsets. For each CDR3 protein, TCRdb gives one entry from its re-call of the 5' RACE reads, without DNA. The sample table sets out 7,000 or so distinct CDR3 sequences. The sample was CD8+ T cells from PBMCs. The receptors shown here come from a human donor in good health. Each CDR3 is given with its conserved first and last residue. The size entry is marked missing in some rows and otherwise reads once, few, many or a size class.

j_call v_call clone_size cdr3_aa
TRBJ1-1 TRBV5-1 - CASSPYGRSDTEAFF
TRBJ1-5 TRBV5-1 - CASSLGRGEPQHF
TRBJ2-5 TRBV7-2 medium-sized CASSRVPLASETQYF
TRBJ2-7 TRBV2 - CASIPRDTYEQYF
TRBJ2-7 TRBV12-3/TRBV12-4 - CASSDGLSYEQYF
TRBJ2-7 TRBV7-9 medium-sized CASSFPGLSYEQYF
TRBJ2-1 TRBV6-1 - CASRQYSSYNEQFF
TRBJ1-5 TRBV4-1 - CASSPAPGGNQPQHF
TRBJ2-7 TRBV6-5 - CASSSGTIGNEQYF
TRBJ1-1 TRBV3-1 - CASSTGTDTEAFF
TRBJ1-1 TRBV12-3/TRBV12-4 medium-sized CASTPGTVNTEAFF
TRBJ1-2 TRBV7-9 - CASSPRAAPSYTF
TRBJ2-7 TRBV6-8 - CASSYTQGVEQYF
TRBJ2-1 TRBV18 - CASSPYGVALNEQFF
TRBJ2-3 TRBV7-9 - CASSQGDGTSSLTDTQYF
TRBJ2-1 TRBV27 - CASSPVDSGRYYNEQFF
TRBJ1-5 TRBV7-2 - CASSPGGAYSNQPQHF
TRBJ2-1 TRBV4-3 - CASSQDLGQEGDEQFF
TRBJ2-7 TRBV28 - CASSFSGRGPYEQYF
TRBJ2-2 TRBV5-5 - CASSLDGNTGELFF
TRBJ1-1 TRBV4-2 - CASSQLEGLNTEAFF
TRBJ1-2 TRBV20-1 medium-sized CSARDEDTIGYTF
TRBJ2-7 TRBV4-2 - CASSQSATYEQYF
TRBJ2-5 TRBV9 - CASSGLAGGQRETQYF
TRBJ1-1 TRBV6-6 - CASSDPGLSEAFF
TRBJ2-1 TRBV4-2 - CASSQDQEGHSYNEQFF
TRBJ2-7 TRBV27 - CASSKPGTGTYEQYF
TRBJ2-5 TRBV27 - CASRPWAGGKETQYF
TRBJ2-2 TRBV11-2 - CASGQAGVDTGELFF
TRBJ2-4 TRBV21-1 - CASSKGNRVTKNIQYF
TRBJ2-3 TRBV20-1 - CSAPHPHGRTRTDTQYF
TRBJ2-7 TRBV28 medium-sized CASSLREVYEQYF
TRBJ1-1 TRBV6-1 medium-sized CASRYGTTEAFF
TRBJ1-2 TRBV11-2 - CASTPGGAYGYTF
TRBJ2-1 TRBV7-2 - CASSLDNLNEQFF
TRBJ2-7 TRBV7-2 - CASSLILAGGDEQYF
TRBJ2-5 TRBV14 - CASSPGPFQETQYF
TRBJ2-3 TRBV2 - CASRGEERGSADTQYF
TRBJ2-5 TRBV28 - CASSLLAGGPATQYF
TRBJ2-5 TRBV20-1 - CSALGREVAGERQETQYF
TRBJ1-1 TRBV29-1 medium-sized CSVGQVLNTEAFF
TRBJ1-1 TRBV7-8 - CASSGGEGTWKSEAFF
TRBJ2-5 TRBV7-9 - CASSSGQQETQYF
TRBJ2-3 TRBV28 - CASSPYPRGVGTDTQYF
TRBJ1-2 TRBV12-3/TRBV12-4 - CASSLQGGYTF
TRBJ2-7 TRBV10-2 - CATLTGGSYEQYF
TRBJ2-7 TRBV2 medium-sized CASSETGGGTYEQYF
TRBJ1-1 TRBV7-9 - CASSTVNTEAFF
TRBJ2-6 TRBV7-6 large CASSPYRDRASPGANVLTF